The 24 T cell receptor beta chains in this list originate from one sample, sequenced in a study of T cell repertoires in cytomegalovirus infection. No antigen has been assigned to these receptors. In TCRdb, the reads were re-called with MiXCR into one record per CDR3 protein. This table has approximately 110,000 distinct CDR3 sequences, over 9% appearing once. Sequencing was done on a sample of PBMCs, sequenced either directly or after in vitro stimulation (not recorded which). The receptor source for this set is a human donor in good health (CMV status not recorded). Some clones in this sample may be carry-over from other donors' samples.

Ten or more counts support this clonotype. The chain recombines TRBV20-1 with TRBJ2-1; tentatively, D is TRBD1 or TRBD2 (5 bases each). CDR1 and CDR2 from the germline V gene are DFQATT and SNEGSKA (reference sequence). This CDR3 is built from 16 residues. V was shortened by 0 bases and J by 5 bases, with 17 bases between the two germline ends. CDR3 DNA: TGCAGTGCTAGAGATGAGGGTGTGACAGCCCACAATGAGCAGTTCTTC. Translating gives CSARDEGVTAHNEQFF.

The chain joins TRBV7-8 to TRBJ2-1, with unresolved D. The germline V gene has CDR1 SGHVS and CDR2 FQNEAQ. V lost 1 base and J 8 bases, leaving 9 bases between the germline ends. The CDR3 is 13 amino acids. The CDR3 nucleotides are TGTGCCAGCAGCTTAGAACTTTACCATGAGCAGTTCTTC. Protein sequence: CASSLELYHEQFF.

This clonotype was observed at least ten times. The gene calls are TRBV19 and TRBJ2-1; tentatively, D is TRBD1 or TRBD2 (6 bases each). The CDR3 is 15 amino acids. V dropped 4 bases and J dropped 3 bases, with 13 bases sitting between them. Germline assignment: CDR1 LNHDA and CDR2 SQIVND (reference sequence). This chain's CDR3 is CASSKSGANYNEQFF. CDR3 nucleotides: TGTGCCAGTAGTAAATCGGGGGCGAACTACAATGAGCAGTTCTTC.

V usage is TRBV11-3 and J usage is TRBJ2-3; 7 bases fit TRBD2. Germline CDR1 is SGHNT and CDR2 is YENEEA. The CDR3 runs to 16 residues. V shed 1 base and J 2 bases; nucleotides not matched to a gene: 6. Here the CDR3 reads CASSLAGGGITDTQYF. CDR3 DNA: TGTGCCAGCAGCTTAGCTGGGGGAGGGATCACAGATACGCAGTATTTT.

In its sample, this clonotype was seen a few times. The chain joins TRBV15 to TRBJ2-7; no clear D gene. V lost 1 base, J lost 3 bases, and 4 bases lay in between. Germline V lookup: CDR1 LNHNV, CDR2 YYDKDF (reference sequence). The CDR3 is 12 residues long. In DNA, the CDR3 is TGTGCCACCAGCAGAGCGGGCTACGAGCAGTACTTC. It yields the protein CATSRAGYEQYF. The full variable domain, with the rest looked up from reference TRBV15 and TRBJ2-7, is DAMVIQNPRYQVTQFGKPVTLSCSQTLNHNVMYWYQQKSSQAPKLLFHYYDKDFNNEADTPDNFQSRRPNTSFCFLDIRSPGLGDTAMYLCATSRAGYEQYFGPGTRLTVT.

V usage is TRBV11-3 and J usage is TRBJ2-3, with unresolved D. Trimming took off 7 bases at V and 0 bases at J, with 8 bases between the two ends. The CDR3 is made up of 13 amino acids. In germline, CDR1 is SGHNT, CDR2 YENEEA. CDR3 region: CASTLLSTDTQYF. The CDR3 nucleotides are TGTGCCAGCACCCTCCTTAGCACAGATACGCAGTATTTT.

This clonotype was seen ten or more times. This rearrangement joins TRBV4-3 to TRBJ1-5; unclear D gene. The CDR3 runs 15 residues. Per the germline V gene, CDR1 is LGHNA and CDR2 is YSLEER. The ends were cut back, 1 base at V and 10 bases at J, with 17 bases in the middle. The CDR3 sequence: CASSQVVGPYLPQHF. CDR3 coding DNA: TGCGCCAGCAGCCAAGTAGTAGGCCCTTACCTACCCCAGCATTTT.

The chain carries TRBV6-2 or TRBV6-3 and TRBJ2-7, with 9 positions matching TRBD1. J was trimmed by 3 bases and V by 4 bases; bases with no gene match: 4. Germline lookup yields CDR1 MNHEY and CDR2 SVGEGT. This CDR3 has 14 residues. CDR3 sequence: CASSSPGQGYEQYF. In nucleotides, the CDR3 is TGTGCCAGCAGTTCGCCGGGACAGGGCTACGAGCAGTACTTC.

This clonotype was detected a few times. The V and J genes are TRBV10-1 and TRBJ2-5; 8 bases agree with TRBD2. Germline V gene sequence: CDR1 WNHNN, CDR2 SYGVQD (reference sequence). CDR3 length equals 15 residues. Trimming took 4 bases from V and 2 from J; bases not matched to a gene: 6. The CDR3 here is CASSAGGREQETQYF. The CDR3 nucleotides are TGCGCCAGCAGTGCGGGAGGGAGAGAACAAGAGACCCAGTACTTC.

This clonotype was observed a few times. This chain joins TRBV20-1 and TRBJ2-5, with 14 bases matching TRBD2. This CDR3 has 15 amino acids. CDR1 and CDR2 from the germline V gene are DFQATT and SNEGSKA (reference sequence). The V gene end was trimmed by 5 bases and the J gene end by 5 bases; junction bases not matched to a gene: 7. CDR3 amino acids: CSAGGTSGSWETQYF. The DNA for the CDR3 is TGCAGTGCTGGAGGGACTAGCGGGAGTTGGGAGACCCAGTACTTC.

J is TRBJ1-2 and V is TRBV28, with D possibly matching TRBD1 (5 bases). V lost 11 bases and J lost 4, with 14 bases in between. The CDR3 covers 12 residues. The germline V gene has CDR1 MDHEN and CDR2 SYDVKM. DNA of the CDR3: TGTGCCTCCTTGGGGGACGGCTATGGCTACACCTTC. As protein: CASLGDGYGYTF.

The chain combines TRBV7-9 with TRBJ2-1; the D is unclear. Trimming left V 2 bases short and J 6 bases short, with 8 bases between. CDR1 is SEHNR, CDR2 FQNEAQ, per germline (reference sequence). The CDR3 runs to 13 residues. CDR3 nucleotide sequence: TGTGCCAGCAGCTTACGCCGCCTCAATGAGCAGTTCTTC. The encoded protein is CASSLRRLNEQFF.

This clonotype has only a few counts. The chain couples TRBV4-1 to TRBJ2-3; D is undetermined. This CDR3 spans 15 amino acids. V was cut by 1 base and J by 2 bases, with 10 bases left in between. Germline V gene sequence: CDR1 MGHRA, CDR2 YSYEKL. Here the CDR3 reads CASSQVTRNTDTQYF. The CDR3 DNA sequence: TGCGCCAGCAGCCAAGTGACGCGGAACACAGATACGCAGTATTTT.

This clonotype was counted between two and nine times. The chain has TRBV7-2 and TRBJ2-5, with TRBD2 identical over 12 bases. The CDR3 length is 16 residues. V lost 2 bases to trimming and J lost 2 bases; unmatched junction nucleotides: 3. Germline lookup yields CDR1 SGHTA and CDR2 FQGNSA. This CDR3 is CASSLLGLAGQETQYF. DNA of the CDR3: TGTGCCAGCAGCTTACTCGGACTAGCGGGACAAGAGACCCAGTACTTC.

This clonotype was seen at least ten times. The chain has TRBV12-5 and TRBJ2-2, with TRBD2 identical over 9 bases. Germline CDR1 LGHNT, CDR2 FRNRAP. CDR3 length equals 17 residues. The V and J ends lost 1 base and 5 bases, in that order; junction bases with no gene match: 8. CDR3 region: CASGLDVSGGVTGELFF. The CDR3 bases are TGTGCTAGTGGTTTGGACGTTAGCGGGGGTGTTACCGGGGAGCTGTTTTTT.

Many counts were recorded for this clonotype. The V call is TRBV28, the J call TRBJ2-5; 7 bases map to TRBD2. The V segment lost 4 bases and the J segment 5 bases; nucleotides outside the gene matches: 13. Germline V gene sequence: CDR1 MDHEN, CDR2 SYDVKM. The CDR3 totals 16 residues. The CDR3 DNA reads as TGTGCCAGCAGTTCTCCAGATGGCGGGAGCCAGGAGACCCAGTACTTC. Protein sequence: CASSSPDGGSQETQYF.

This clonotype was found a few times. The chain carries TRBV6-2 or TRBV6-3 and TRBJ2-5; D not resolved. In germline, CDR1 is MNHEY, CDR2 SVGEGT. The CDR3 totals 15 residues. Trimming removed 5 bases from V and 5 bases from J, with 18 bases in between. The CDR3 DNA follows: TGTGCCAGCAGTGCACTTGCTGGCGAGGTCGAGACCCAGTACTTC. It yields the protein CASSALAGEVETQYF.

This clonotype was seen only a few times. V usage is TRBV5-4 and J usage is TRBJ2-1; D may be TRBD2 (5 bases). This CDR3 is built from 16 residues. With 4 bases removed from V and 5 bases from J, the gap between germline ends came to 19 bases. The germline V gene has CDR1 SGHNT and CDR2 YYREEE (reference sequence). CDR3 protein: CASSPRSLAGDNEQFF. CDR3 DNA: TGTGCCAGCAGCCCCAGGTCGCTAGCTGGGGACAATGAGCAGTTCTTC.

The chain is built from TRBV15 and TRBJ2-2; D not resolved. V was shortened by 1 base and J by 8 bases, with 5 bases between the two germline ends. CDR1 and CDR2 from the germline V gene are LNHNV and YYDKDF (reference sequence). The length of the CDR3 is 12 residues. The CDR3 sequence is CATSRVGGELFF. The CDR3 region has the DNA TGTGCCACCAGCAGAGTCGGAGGGGAGCTGTTTTTT.

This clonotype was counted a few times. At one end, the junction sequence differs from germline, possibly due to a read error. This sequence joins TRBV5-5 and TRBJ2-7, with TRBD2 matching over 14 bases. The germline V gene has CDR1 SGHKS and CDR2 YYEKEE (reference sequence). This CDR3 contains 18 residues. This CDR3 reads CASSLAGTSGSLTYEQYF. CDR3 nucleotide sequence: TGTGCCAGCAGTTTGGCCGGGACTAGCGGGAGTCTGACCTACGAGCAGTACTTC.

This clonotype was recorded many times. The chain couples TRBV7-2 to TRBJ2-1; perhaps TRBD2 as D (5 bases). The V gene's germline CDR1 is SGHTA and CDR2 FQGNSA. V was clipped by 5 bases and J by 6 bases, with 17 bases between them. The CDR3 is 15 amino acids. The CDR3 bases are TGTGCCAGCAGCCATGTAGCGCAACGAGTCAATGAGCAGTTCTTC. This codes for CASSHVAQRVNEQFF. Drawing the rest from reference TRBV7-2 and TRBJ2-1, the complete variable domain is GAGVSQSPSNKVTEKGKDVELRCDPISGHTALYWYRQSLGQGLEFLIYFQGNSAPDKSGLPSDRFSAERTGGSVSTLTIQRTQQEDSAVYLCASSHVAQRVNEQFFGPGTRLTVL.

The chain's CDR3 is CSAGQADTEAFF. For the CDR3, the DNA is TGCAGTGCGGGACAGGCGGACACTGAAGCTTTCTTT. This rearrangement joins TRBV20-1 to TRBJ1-1; 8 positions match TRBD1. With 6 bases clipped from V and 3 bases from J, the junction kept 3 bases outside the gene matches. CDR1 is DFQATT and CDR2 is SNEGSKA in the germline V gene (reference sequence). CDR3 length equals 12 residues.

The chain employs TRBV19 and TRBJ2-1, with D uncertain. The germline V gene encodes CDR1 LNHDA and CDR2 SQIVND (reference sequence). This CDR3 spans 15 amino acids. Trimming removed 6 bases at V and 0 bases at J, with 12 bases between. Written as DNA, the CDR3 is TGTGCCAGTAGATCTGAACCGTCCTCCTACAATGAGCAGTTCTTC. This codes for CASRSEPSSYNEQFF.

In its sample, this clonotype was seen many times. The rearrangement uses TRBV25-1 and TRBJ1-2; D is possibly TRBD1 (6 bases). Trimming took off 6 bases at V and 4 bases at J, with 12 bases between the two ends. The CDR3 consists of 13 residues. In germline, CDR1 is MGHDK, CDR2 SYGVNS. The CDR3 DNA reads TGTGCCAGCAGAGGACAGCTTCCCTATGGCTACACCTTC. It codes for CASRGQLPYGYTF.